The 4 T cell receptor beta chains reported below all come from one sample, sequenced in a study of patients and donors after allogeneic stem cell transplantation. One entry per CDR3 protein, called by TCRdb with MiXCR from the RT-PCR reads. The sample holds approximately 410,000 distinct CDR3 sequences, roughly 16% seen once. The sample taken for sequencing was blood, either unsorted or a sorted T cell fraction (not recorded which). Receptor source: a human donor who was either an allogeneic HSCT recipient or a stem cell or donor lymphocyte infusion donor (not recorded which). It is not recorded whose cells these are; they may come from a transplant donor.

There are many counts of this clonotype. The rearrangement joins TRBV6-1 to TRBJ2-6; D not certain. V lost 6 bases and J lost 4, with 4 bases in between. Germline V gives CDR1 MNHNS, CDR2 SASEGT. CDR3 length: 12 residues. The CDR3 DNA follows: TGTGCCAGCAGCCGGGGGGCCAACGTCCTGACTTTC. It yields the protein CASSRGANVLTF.

This rearrangement joins TRBV3-1 to TRBJ1-2; 7 bases match TRBD1. The CDR3 is 14 amino acids. J gave up 8 bases and V 4 bases, and 10 bases lay outside the gene matches. Germline values: CDR1 LGHDT, CDR2 YNNKEL (reference sequence). This CDR3 reads CASSPHSTGKGYTF. DNA of the CDR3: TGTGCCAGCAGCCCCCATTCGACAGGGAAAGGCTACACCTTC. The full variable domain, in which reference TRBV3-1 and TRBJ1-2 provide the parts outside the CDR3, is DTAVSQTPKYLVTQMGNDKSIKCEQNLGHDTMYWYKQDSKKFLKIMFSYNNKELIINETVPNRFSPKSPDKAHLNLHINSLELGDSAVYFCASSPHSTGKGYTFGSGTRLTVV.

V is TRBV4-2 and J is TRBJ2-5; either TRBD1 or TRBD2 may fit D (5 bases each). Germline V gives CDR1 LGHNA, CDR2 YNFKEQ. The CDR3 length is 15 residues. V dropped 1 base and J dropped 5 bases, with 14 bases sitting between them. This CDR3 is CASSQVRGTYETQYF. The CDR3 region has the DNA TGTGCCAGCAGCCAAGTTCGAGGGACCTATGAGACCCAGTACTTC.

This chain uses TRBV5-1 with TRBJ2-7; D gene unclear. The CDR3 is 14 residues long. Germline V gives CDR1 SGHRS, CDR2 YFSETQ. V was shortened by 9 bases and J by 1 base, with 17 bases between the two germline ends. The chain's CDR3 is CATSVGWKSYEQYF. The CDR3 DNA sequence: TGCGCCACCTCGGTGGGGTGGAAATCCTACGAGCAGTACTTC.